These 22 T cell receptor beta chains were sequenced from one sample in a study of T cell repertoires in cytomegalovirus infection. TCRdb re-derived calls from the reads in MiXCR, one entry per CDR3 protein. The table lists roughly 200,000 distinct CDR3 sequences, about a sixth of them singletons. Sequences were obtained from CD8+ T cells from PBMCs. The receptors were sampled from a human donor in good health (CMV status not recorded). Some clones in this sample may be carry-over from other donors' samples.

This clonotype was detected only a few times. The rearrangement links TRBV28 to TRBJ2-6, with a possible D match to TRBD1 (6 bases). The length of the CDR3 is 14 residues. The germline V and J ends were trimmed by 8 bases and 2 bases, with 10 bases remaining between them. Germline values: CDR1 MDHEN, CDR2 SYDVKM. This chain's CDR3 is CASLRTAGANVLTF. The CDR3 DNA reads as TGTGCCAGCCTGAGGACAGCTGGGGCCAACGTCCTGACTTTC.

This clonotype occurred a few times. The V and J genes are TRBV12-5 and TRBJ2-3, with no clear D. The CDR3 extends over 12 amino acids. Germline V gene sequence: CDR1 LGHNT, CDR2 FRNRAP. Trimming took off 6 bases at V and 12 bases at J, with 16 bases between the two ends. The chain's CDR3 is CASGRPDPTQYF. As DNA, the CDR3 is TGTGCTAGTGGCCGACCAGACCCCACACAGTATTTT.

This clonotype was recorded a few times. The chain is built from TRBV20-1 and TRBJ1-2, with D possibly TRBD1 on 5 matching bases. Trimming took off 4 bases at V and 8 bases at J, with 8 bases between the two ends. The length of the CDR3 is 10 residues. CDR1 is DFQATT, CDR2 SNEGSKA, per germline (reference sequence). CDR3 DNA sequence: TGCAGTGCTACGCGGGGGGGCTACACCTTC. It codes for CSATRGGYTF.

This clonotype was counted a few times. J is TRBJ2-7 and V is TRBV7-9, with unresolved D. The CDR3 loop spans 13 amino acids. Trimming stripped 9 bases from V and 0 bases from J, with 12 bases between. The germline gives CDR1 SEHNR, CDR2 FQNEAQ (reference sequence). CDR3 nucleotides: TGTGCCAGTGAAGGTCCCACCTCCTACGAGCAGTACTTC. Residues: CASEGPTSYEQYF.

This clonotype was recorded a few times. CDR3 coding DNA: TGTGCCAGCAGCCAAGACGATCGGGGCGGCCAGTACTTC. Translation gives CASSQDDRGGQYF. The genes are TRBV4-2 and TRBJ2-7, with D perhaps matching TRBD1 or TRBD2 (5 bases each). The germline gives CDR1 LGHNA, CDR2 YNFKEQ. V lost 0 bases and J 10 bases, leaving 13 bases between the germline ends. The CDR3 length is 13 residues.

This chain joins TRBV12-3 or TRBV12-4 and TRBJ2-2; D is unclear. Trimming stripped 5 bases from V and 2 bases from J, with 9 bases between. This CDR3 spans 14 amino acids. As DNA, the CDR3 is TGTGCCAGCAGTGTCCTGGACAACACCGGGGAGCTGTTTTTT. Its protein product is CASSVLDNTGELFF.

The CDR3 reads CASRHRGHAEAFF. The CDR3, as DNA: TGTGCCAGCAGGCACAGGGGGCACGCTGAAGCTTTCTTT. The genes are TRBV27 and TRBJ1-1, with 9 bases that match TRBD1. Losses at the gene ends were 6 bases for V and 6 bases for J; bases not matched to a gene: 5. The CDR3 runs to 13 residues. Germline V gene lookup returns CDR1 MNHEY and CDR2 SMNVEV (reference sequence).

The chain uses TRBV9 and TRBJ2-3; no reliable D call. CDR3 length: 15 residues. V was trimmed by 0 bases and J by 0 bases, leaving 8 bases between them. Looked up from germline, CDR1 is SGDLS and CDR2 is YYNGEE. The CDR3 protein is CASSVVPDSTDTQYF. CDR3 DNA: TGTGCCAGCAGCGTAGTTCCAGACAGCACAGATACGCAGTATTTT.

This clonotype appeared a few times. The chain links TRBV14 to TRBJ2-3, with D possibly matching TRBD2 (5 bases). Germline values: CDR1 SGHDN, CDR2 FVKESK. The CDR3 runs 14 residues. V lost 4 bases and J 9 bases, leaving 17 bases between the germline ends. CDR3 nucleotides: TGTGCCAGCAGCCTTATCGAACTAGTTTCCACGCAGTATTTT. Translated: CASSLIELVSTQYF.

This clonotype has just a few counts. This chain joins TRBV20-1 and TRBJ2-3; D could derive from TRBD1 or TRBD2 (5 bases each). CDR1 is DFQATT and CDR2 is SNEGSKA in the germline V gene (reference sequence). This CDR3 is built from 16 residues. Trimming shortened V by 0 bases and J by 2 bases, and 15 bases separated the two germline ends. CDR3 DNA sequence: TGCAGTGCTAGAGACAGGGTTTCGGGGTACACAGATACGCAGTATTTT. Translation gives CSARDRVSGYTDTQYF.

J is TRBJ2-1 and V is TRBV9; D ambiguous. This CDR3 has 12 amino acids. Per germline, CDR1 SGDLS and CDR2 YYNGEE. The ends were cut back, 0 bases at V and 10 bases at J, with 8 bases in the middle. CDR3 DNA: TGTGCCAGCAGCGTAGCACCCGGGGAGCAGTTCTTC. This sequence encodes CASSVAPGEQFF.

The chain links TRBV20-1 to TRBJ1-2, with 10 bases aligning to TRBD1. This CDR3 is built from 17 residues. V gave up 0 bases and J gave up 6 bases; unmatched junction bases: 13. The germline V gene has CDR1 DFQATT and CDR2 SNEGSKA (reference sequence). The CDR3 sequence: CSARDLARDRGSNGYTF. CDR3 nucleotide sequence: TGCAGTGCTAGAGATCTTGCCCGGGACAGGGGTTCAAATGGCTACACCTTC.

The chain is built from TRBV29-1 and TRBJ1-1; D possibly corresponds to TRBD1 (6 bases). CDR1 and CDR2 (germline): SQVTM, ANQGSEA. This CDR3 region has 13 residues. The V and J ends lost 4 bases and 0 bases respectively, with 9 bases between them. In DNA, the CDR3 is TGCAGCGTTGTAGGGGGAATGAACACTGAAGCTTTCTTT. Encoded protein: CSVVGGMNTEAFF.

This clonotype has only a few counts. The chain links TRBV29-1 to TRBJ2-7; 9 bases fit TRBD2. There are 14 residues in the CDR3. The germline CDR1 and CDR2 sequences are SQVTM and ANQGSEA. After removal of 3 bases from V and 0 bases from J, the junction contained 3 bases not matched to a gene. The CDR3 loop is CSVEVSGGSYEQYF. The CDR3 nucleotides read TGCAGCGTTGAGGTTAGCGGGGGCTCCTACGAGCAGTACTTC.

The chain combines TRBV28 with TRBJ2-1, with 10 bases lining up with TRBD2. Germline assignment: CDR1 MDHEN and CDR2 SYDVKM. The trim removed 6 bases at V and 3 bases at J, leaving 2 bases unmatched. The CDR3 sequence is 14 residues long. In DNA form, the CDR3 reads TGTGCCAGCAGGCGGACTAGCGGCTACAATGAGCAGTTCTTC. This sequence encodes CASRRTSGYNEQFF.

The genes are TRBV7-8 and TRBJ1-4; D is unresolved. Germline V gene lookup returns CDR1 SGHVS and CDR2 FQNEAQ. Trimming pared 1 base from V and 4 bases from J, leaving 13 bases between. The CDR3 runs 16 residues. The CDR3 nucleotides are TGTGCCAGCAGCTTAGAAGGCGGGTTAGATAATGAAAAACTGTTTTTT. It translates to CASSLEGGLDNEKLFF.

The chain is built from TRBV6-2 or TRBV6-3 and TRBJ1-5; perhaps TRBD1 as D (6 bases). Trimming removed 4 bases from V and 3 bases from J, with 13 bases in between. The CDR3 spans 15 residues. Germline-derived CDR1 and CDR2 are MNHEY and SVGEGT. CDR3 sequence (DNA): TGTGCCAGCAGTTTGGACAGAACTTTCAATCAGCCCCAGCATTTT. Amino acid sequence: CASSLDRTFNQPQHF.

The rearrangement joins TRBV7-2 to TRBJ1-1; D remains ambiguous. V was cut by 3 bases and J by 6 bases, with 14 bases left in between. Germline CDR1 SGHTA, CDR2 FQGNSA. This CDR3 contains 14 residues. In DNA, the CDR3 is TGTGCCAGCAGCTTTGATGATAGAACCGCTGAAGCTTTCTTT. Its translation: CASSFDDRTAEAFF.

The rearrangement joins TRBV7-9 to TRBJ2-7; D could derive from TRBD1 or TRBD2 (7 bases each). CDR3 length: 16 amino acids. The germline V gene encodes CDR1 SEHNR and CDR2 FQNEAQ (reference sequence). V lost 2 bases and J lost 5, with 19 bases in between. CDR3 sequence: CASSLTGETSFDEQYF. The CDR3 DNA reads as TGTGCCAGCAGCTTAACAGGGGAGACTAGCTTCGACGAGCAGTACTTC.

The chain uses TRBV25-1 and TRBJ1-2, with D maybe TRBD1 (5 bases). Germline V gives CDR1 MGHDK, CDR2 SYGVNS. V gave up 8 bases and J gave up 8 bases, with 12 bases separating them. CDR3 size: 11 residues. This CDR3 is CASRDSEGYTF. CDR3 in DNA: TGTGCCAGCCGGGACTCGGAAGGCTACACCTTC.

This chain's CDR3 is CASSFIGTGSYEQYF. DNA for the CDR3: TGTGCCAGCAGCTTTATCGGGACAGGCAGCTACGAGCAGTACTTC. This chain uses TRBV7-8 with TRBJ2-7; TRBD1 aligns across 8 bases. With V trimmed by 3 bases and J by 3 bases, 7 bases remained unmatched. The CDR3 extends over 15 amino acids. The germline gives CDR1 SGHVS, CDR2 FQNEAQ.

This clonotype occurred a few times. This chain links TRBV2 with TRBJ2-7; D not certain. V was clipped by 6 bases and J by 5 bases, with 17 bases between them. Germline V lookup: CDR1 SNHLY, CDR2 FYNNEI. There are 14 residues in the CDR3. CDR3 sequence reads: CASRTSALGNEQYF. The CDR3 DNA reads as TGTGCCAGCAGGACTTCGGCCCTGGGGAACGAGCAGTACTTC.